This T cell receptor (beta chain) was documented in a study of cytomegalovirus exposure and HLA in healthy donors. Germline values: CDR1 WSHSY, CDR2 SAAADI. The CDR3 runs to 15 residues. With 6 bases removed from V and 2 bases from J, the gap between germline ends came to 14 bases. Amplification used 60 Vbeta primers and 13 Jbeta primers. Measured with immunoSEQ multiplex PCR; TCRdb has only the in-frame clones, and not every one. This sample has about 150,000 clones, with roughly three quarters found just once. This rearrangement joins TRBV10-2 to TRBJ2-1, with D maybe TRBD2 (6 bases). Source material: PBMCs. The TCR originated in a human donor in good health. The DNA for the CDR3 is TGCGCCAGCAGGGAGCTAGCGAGGGCCTACAATGAGCAGTTCTTC. Translating it yields CASRELARAYNEQFF.